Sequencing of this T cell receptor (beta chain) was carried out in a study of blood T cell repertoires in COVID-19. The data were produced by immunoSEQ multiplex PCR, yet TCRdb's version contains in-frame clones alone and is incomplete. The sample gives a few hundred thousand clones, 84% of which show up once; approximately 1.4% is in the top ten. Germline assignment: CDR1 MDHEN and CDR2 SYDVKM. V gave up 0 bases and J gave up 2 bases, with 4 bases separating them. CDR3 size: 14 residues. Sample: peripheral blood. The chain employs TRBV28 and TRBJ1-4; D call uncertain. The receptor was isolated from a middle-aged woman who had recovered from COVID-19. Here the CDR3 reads CASSLWQTNEKLFF. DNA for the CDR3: TGTGCCAGCAGTTTATGGCAGACTAATGAAAAACTGTTTTTT.